This entry features one T cell receptor (beta chain) sequence. What it recognizes is unknown. This sample is part of a study of regulatory T cells in long-lasting Graves disease. General observations from the study: Because few samples were included, accuracy may have been lower.

CDR1 and CDR2 from the germline V gene are SEHNR and FQNEAQ (reference sequence). Trimming shortened V by 4 bases and J by 0 bases, and 12 bases separated the two germline ends. The CDR3 consists of 15 residues. The TCR beta library used iRepertoire HTBI primers with Arm-PCR amplification of CDR3. TCRdb re-analysed the multiplex PCR reads in MiXCR, keeping a single row per CDR3 protein. The profile shows about 420,000 distinct CDR3 sequences, less than 20% of them singletons. The sample's time point: newly diagnosed GD, antithyroid drugs for less than 3 months. RNA from PBMCs was the source of the TCR library. A further study also used this sample, focusing on T cells in Graves' hyperthyroidism and ophthalmopathy.

This TCR came from a woman aged 18-29 years with Graves disease. The chain employs TRBV7-9 and TRBJ1-1; D unresolved. The input for sequencing was peripheral blood mononuclear cells (PBMCs), taken at new diagnosis, from a patient treated with antithyroid drugs. CDR3 DNA sequence: TGTGCCAGCAGCTCAAATCACCTCATGAACACTGAAGCTTTCTTT. Its translation: CASSSNHLMNTEAFF.